A few counts support the clone carrying this T cell receptor (beta chain). The antigen remains unidentified. The sample originates from a study of Ad26.COV2.S vaccination and SARS-CoV-2 variants. As for the study in general: COV1001, an Ad26.COV2.S trial, supplied this vaccine-arm donor. The study's findings and limits: Assessments of TCR breadth and depth may have underestimated the total T cell responses. Responses of spike-specific T cells (both CD8+ and CD4+) reportedly showed substantial breadth after vaccination.

The sample's treatment: around 19 received Ad26.COV2.S at low or high dose, single or two shots; 5 received placebo; per-sample allocation not given. Collection of samples fell on day 63 after the first vaccine or placebo injection. A Boston adult aged 18-55 years was the donor. TCRdb keeps only in-frame clones here, not all; method: immunoSEQ multiplex PCR. The profile shows about 440,000 clones, about 92% of them singletons. Trimming pared 5 bases from V and 0 bases from J, leaving 11 bases between. The CDR3 loop spans 14 amino acids. From germline, CDR1 is MNHEY and CDR2 SMNVEV (reference sequence).

The source was peripheral blood, collected in a trial of Ad26.COV2.S vaccine versus placebo. The chain uses TRBV27 and TRBJ2-7, with D tentatively TRBD1 or TRBD2 (5 bases each). The clonotype comes from a person between 18 and 65 years old who received the Ad26.COV2.S COVID-19 vaccine or a placebo. The CDR3 nucleotides are TGTGCCAGCAGTACGGGACCCGCCTCCTACGAGCAGTACTTC. As protein: CASSTGPASYEQYF.